This T cell receptor (beta chain) was observed in a study of T cell responses to AZD1222 COVID-19 vaccine. Profiled with immunoSEQ multiplex PCR; TCRdb holds only in-frame clones, not every one. The sample carries approximately 260,000 clones, 85% to 95% recorded once. Germline V CDR1 and CDR2: SEHNR, FQNEAQ (reference sequence). The CDR3 length is 15 residues. With 5 bases clipped from V and 5 bases from J, the junction kept 3 bases outside the gene matches. The receptor was derived from an adult in good health. This material consisted of peripheral blood, taken on day 0 of AZD1222 vaccination. This chain joins TRBV7-9 and TRBJ2-7; 16 bases are a match to TRBD2. In nucleotides, the CDR3 is TGTGCCAGCAGCCTGGGGACTAGCGGGGGGGACGAGCAGTACTTC. This gives the protein CASSLGTSGGDEQYF.